These 32 T cell receptor beta chains came from one sample sequenced in a study of T-cell memory formation after mild COVID-19. In TCRdb, the 5' RACE reads were re-called with MiXCR into one record per CDR3 protein. The sample lists more than 150,000 distinct CDR3 sequences; approximately 17% were seen once. Sequencing used PBMCs or a T cell subset sorted from them (not recorded which). The receptors were gathered from a man younger than 35 who had mild COVID-19 (a few samples of this study predate the infection). Cell type and time point are not known.

In this sample, this clonotype turned up a few times. CDR3 sequence (DNA): TGCAGCGTTGAATTGGCAGGGGGGGATACGCAGTATTTT. It encodes CSVELAGGDTQYF. The chain recombines TRBV29-1 with TRBJ2-3, with D possibly TRBD1 on 7 matching bases. Trimming removed 2 bases from V and 6 bases from J, with 12 bases in between. CDR1 is SQVTM, CDR2 ANQGSEA, per germline. This CDR3 contains 13 residues.

This clonotype has more than one count but fewer than ten. The V gene is TRBV9, the J gene TRBJ1-6, with a weak D call TRBD1 (5 bases). In germline, CDR1 is SGDLS, CDR2 YYNGEE. The CDR3 is 14 amino acids. V shed 0 bases and J shed 13 bases, with 14 bases lying between them. The CDR3 protein is CASSVGPGGRPLHF. The CDR3 coding sequence is TGTGCCAGCAGCGTAGGACCGGGGGGGAGGCCCCTCCACTTT.

V and J are TRBV9 and TRBJ2-1, with 9 bases identical to TRBD2. With V trimmed by 3 bases and J by 7 bases, 11 bases remained unmatched. This CDR3 is built from 16 residues. From germline, CDR1 is SGDLS and CDR2 YYNGEE. In DNA, the CDR3 is TGTGCCAGCAGCGACCTGCGGGGGGGCTGGACTAATGAGCAGTTCTTC. Translated: CASSDLRGGWTNEQFF.

This clonotype has just a few counts. V is TRBV7-9 and J is TRBJ1-6; 7 bases agree with TRBD1. Germline values: CDR1 SEHNR, CDR2 FQNEAQ (reference sequence). With 1 base clipped from V and 7 bases from J, the junction kept 4 bases outside the gene matches. CDR3 length: 15 residues. CDR3: CASSLVGTENSPLHF. In DNA form, the CDR3 reads TGTGCCAGCAGCTTAGTGGGGACAGAAAATTCACCCCTCCACTTT.

This clonotype was found a few times. The J gene is TRBJ1-3, the V gene TRBV9; TRBD1 matches at 8 bases. V was clipped by 0 bases and J by 0 bases; unmatched bases: 5. The CDR3 consists of 17 residues. Germline values: CDR1 SGDLS, CDR2 YYNGEE. The CDR3 spells CASSVGFQGASGNTIYF. The DNA for the CDR3 is TGTGCCAGCAGCGTAGGTTTTCAGGGGGCCTCTGGAAACACCATATATTTT. The full variable domain, with the rest looked up from reference TRBV9 and TRBJ1-3, is DSGVTQTPKHLITATGQRVTLRCSPRSGDLSVYWYQQSLDQGLQFLIQYYNGEERAKGNILERFSAQQFPDLHSELNLSSLELGDSALYFCASSVGFQGASGNTIYFGEGSWLTVV.

This clonotype was recorded many times. The rearrangement joins TRBV12-3 or TRBV12-4 to TRBJ2-1; tentatively, D is TRBD2 (7 bases). With 7 bases removed from V and 5 bases from J, the gap between germline ends came to 21 bases. There are 16 residues in the CDR3. CDR3 bases: TGTGCCAGCACCGCCCCAGCCGGGGGGCTGCACAATGAGCAGTTCTTC. Translated: CASTAPAGGLHNEQFF.

The gene calls are TRBV5-1 and TRBJ2-5, with D possibly being TRBD2 (7 bases). The CDR3 runs 15 residues. V was cut by 0 bases and J by 5 bases, with 14 bases left in between. From germline, CDR1 is SGHRS and CDR2 YFSETQ. The CDR3 sequence: CASSLGRGPGETQYF. The CDR3 DNA sequence: TGCGCCAGCAGCTTGGGGCGGGGGCCGGGGGAGACCCAGTACTTC.

The sample holds a few counts of this clonotype. V and J are TRBV7-2 and TRBJ1-4; weak D call: TRBD1 (5 bases). Trimming removed 2 bases from V and 7 bases from J, with 11 bases in between. Germline V gene data show CDR1 as SGHTA and CDR2 as FQGNSA. This CDR3 comprises 14 residues. The CDR3 sequence is CASSLFGGTEKLFF. CDR3 nucleotide sequence: TGTGCCAGCAGCTTATTCGGGGGTACTGAAAAACTGTTTTTT.

In this sample, this clonotype turned up many times. V gene TRBV5-1 combines with J gene TRBJ2-2; no reliable D call. This CDR3 comprises 13 residues. V was trimmed by 0 bases and J by 4 bases, leaving 4 bases between them. Germline CDR1 is SGHRS and CDR2 is YFSETQ. The CDR3 loop is CASSLEATGELFF. The CDR3 bases are TGCGCCAGCAGCTTGGAGGCCACCGGGGAGCTGTTTTTT.

CDR3 DNA: TGCGCCAGCAGCTTGGACCAGGCCTCTGGGGCCAACGTCCTGACTTTC. Protein: CASSLDQASGANVLTF. The chain is built from TRBV5-1 and TRBJ2-6; no firm D call. V was trimmed by 0 bases and J by 0 bases, leaving 7 bases between them. Germline V gene data show CDR1 as SGHRS and CDR2 as YFSETQ. The CDR3 is 16 amino acids. The variable domain in full, with the rest retrieved from reference TRBV5-1 and TRBJ2-6, is KAGVTQTPRYLIKTRGQQVTLSCSPISGHRSVSWYQQTPGQGLQFLFEYFSETQRNKGNFPGRFSGRQFSNSRSEMNVSTLELGDSALYLCASSLDQASGANVLTFGAGSRLTVL.

The table lists this clonotype with a few counts. The J gene is TRBJ2-7, the V gene TRBV20-1, with 9 bases identical to TRBD1. Germline CDR1 is DFQATT and CDR2 is SNEGSKA (reference sequence). There are 15 residues in the CDR3. The trim removed 3 bases at V and 7 bases at J, leaving 13 bases unmatched. The CDR3: CSARPGQGIGYEQYV. The CDR3 nucleotides read TGCAGTGCTAGGCCGGGACAGGGTATAGGGTATGAGCAGTACGTC.

The chain is built from TRBV2 and TRBJ1-2; tentative D call: TRBD1 (6 bases). V lost 7 bases to trimming and J lost 4 bases, with 16 bases between them. CDR3 length equals 14 residues. CDR1 is SNHLY and CDR2 is FYNNEI in the germline V gene. The CDR3 DNA reads as TGTGCCAGCACCGAACCGGGGGCCAGCTATGGCTACACCTTC. Its protein product is CASTEPGASYGYTF.

This clonotype occurred a few times. CDR3 DNA sequence: TGTGCCAGCAGCTTACTGGGCAGAATAGGCTCCGAGACCCAGTACTTC. Protein: CASSLLGRIGSETQYF. The chain carries TRBV7-2 and TRBJ2-5; D is undetermined. The CDR3 extends over 16 amino acids. Germline V gene sequence: CDR1 SGHTA, CDR2 FQGNSA. V gave up 2 bases and J gave up 5 bases, with 18 bases separating them.

The chain uses TRBV2 and TRBJ2-5, with 14 bases lining up with TRBD2. There are 16 residues in the CDR3. The V gene end was trimmed by 6 bases and the J gene end by 4 bases; junction bases not matched to a gene: 7. Germline V CDR1 and CDR2: SNHLY, FYNNEI. The chain's CDR3 is CASRVTGTSGGETQYF. The CDR3 DNA reads TGTGCCAGCAGAGTAACCGGGACTAGCGGGGGAGAGACCCAGTACTTC.

This clonotype was counted between two and nine times. The genes are TRBV12-3 or TRBV12-4 and TRBJ1-5, with TRBD1 as a possible D gene (5 bases). The CDR3 contains 16 residues. The V end lost 2 bases, the J end lost 4 bases, and 15 bases lay between the germline ends. CDR3 protein: CASSLTLNGGNQPQHF. The CDR3 nucleotides read TGTGCCAGCAGTTTAACTCTAAACGGGGGGAATCAGCCCCAGCATTTT.

With regard to this clonotype: The conserved closing phenylalanine or tryptophan is absent in this CDR3, likely reflecting a read error. The DNA is omitted, as the CDR3 cannot be located on it reliably, and the CDR3 follows TCRdb's listing. CDR3 in amino acids: CASSRSTSGGALV. The V gene is TRBV7-2, the J gene TRBJ2-3; no check of the table's D call, TRBD2, against the DNA was made. The CDR3 has 13 amino acids, counting both end residues. Germline assignment: CDR1 SGHTA and CDR2 FQGNSA.

This sequence joins TRBV6-6 and TRBJ2-7; tentatively, D is TRBD1 (6 bases). From germline, CDR1 is MNHNY and CDR2 SVGAGI (reference sequence). Between the trimmed V and J ends, which lost 6 bases and 3 bases, there was a span of 12 bases. The CDR3 contains 13 residues. CDR3 region: CASSRGHLYEQYV. In DNA, the CDR3 is TGTGCCAGCAGCCGGGGACACCTCTACGAGCAGTACGTC.

The chain employs TRBV18 and TRBJ1-2, with D unresolved. Germline CDR1 KGHSH, CDR2 LQKENI. This CDR3 region has 15 residues. V lost 3 bases and J 4 bases, leaving 15 bases between the germline ends. The CDR3: CASSPDSKALYGYTF. Written as DNA, the CDR3 is TGTGCCAGCTCACCCGATTCGAAAGCACTCTATGGCTACACCTTC.

In DNA form, the CDR3 reads TGCAGCGCCGGGACAGGGTACCCCCCAGATACGCAGTATTTT. Translating gives CSAGTGYPPDTQYF. V is TRBV29-1 and J is TRBJ2-3; 9 nucleotides line up with TRBD1. The CDR3 extends over 14 amino acids. Germline V CDR1 and CDR2: SQVTM, ANQGSEA. The V and J ends lost 7 bases and 4 bases, in that order; junction bases with no gene match: 9.

The CDR3 DNA sequence: TGTGCCAGCAGCCAAGACCAGTGGCAGCCCCAGCATTTT. Translation: CASSQDQWQPQHF. The chain has TRBV3-1 and TRBJ1-5; unclear D gene. Germline-derived CDR1 and CDR2 are LGHDT and YNNKEL (reference sequence). V dropped 0 bases and J dropped 7 bases, with 7 bases sitting between them. The CDR3 covers 13 residues.

The rearrangement joins TRBV12-3 or TRBV12-4 to TRBJ1-5; D is undetermined. With 8 bases removed from V and 4 bases from J, the gap between germline ends came to 15 bases. CDR3 length: 14 amino acids. DNA for the CDR3: TGTGCCAGCGTTCCTCCGGGTTCTAATCAGCCCCAGCATTTT. It specifies CASVPPGSNQPQHF.

This clonotype has only a few counts. The CDR3 reads CASSLGNSGQGGSEAFF. The CDR3 DNA reads TGCGCCAGCAGCTTGGGCAATTCGGGACAGGGAGGATCTGAAGCTTTCTTT. This sequence joins TRBV5-1 and TRBJ1-1, with 9 positions matching TRBD1. The CDR3 is 17 residues long. Germline V gene data show CDR1 as SGHRS and CDR2 as YFSETQ. The V gene end was trimmed by 0 bases and the J gene end by 6 bases; junction bases not matched to a gene: 12.

The chain is built from TRBV6-2 or TRBV6-3 and TRBJ2-7, with 10 nucleotides matching TRBD1. Germline lookup yields CDR1 MNHEY and CDR2 SVGEGT. J was trimmed by 6 bases and V by 11 bases; bases with no gene match: 4. The CDR3 is 11 residues long. CDR3 in amino acids: CAGGQGSEQYF. In nucleotides, the CDR3 is TGTGCCGGGGGACAGGGGAGCGAGCAGTACTTC.

The genes are TRBV9 and TRBJ2-3; 12 bases agree with TRBD2. The CDR3 sequence is 15 residues long. With 3 bases clipped from V and 4 bases from J, the junction kept 3 bases outside the gene matches. Germline values: CDR1 SGDLS, CDR2 YYNGEE. CDR3 sequence: CASSGLAGASDTQYF. CDR3 DNA: TGTGCCAGCAGCGGACTAGCGGGGGCCTCAGATACGCAGTATTTT.

CDR3 nucleotides: TGCAGTGCTAGAGAAGGGAGTTCCTACGAGCAGTACGTC. This gives the protein CSAREGSSYEQYV. The V gene is TRBV20-1, the J gene TRBJ2-7; D is possibly TRBD2 (5 bases). The V and J ends lost 0 bases and 1 base respectively, with 7 bases between them. The germline V gene encodes CDR1 DFQATT and CDR2 SNEGSKA (reference sequence). This CDR3 spans 13 amino acids.

The CDR3 loop reads CASGRGGVGGEQFF. The CDR3 region has the DNA TGTGCCAGCGGCCGGGGCGGGGTTGGAGGTGAGCAGTTCTTC. The rearrangement links TRBV7-3 to TRBJ2-1, with D possibly TRBD2 on 6 matching bases. Germline lookup yields CDR1 SGHTA and CDR2 FQGTGA. V was pared by 8 bases and J by 9 bases, with 20 bases between. CDR3 length: 14 residues.

Only a few counts were recorded for this clonotype. J is TRBJ2-3 and V is TRBV10-3; D uncertain. The CDR3 is 12 amino acids. In germline, CDR1 is ENHRY, CDR2 SYGVKD. Trimming shortened V by 7 bases and J by 4 bases, and 9 bases separated the two germline ends. CDR3 in amino acids: CAIKKGSDTQYF. DNA for the CDR3: TGTGCCATCAAAAAAGGATCAGATACGCAGTATTTT.

The table lists this clonotype with many counts. CDR3 DNA: TGTGCCAGCAGCCAAGTCGACAAGGTCGAGCAGTTCTTC. Residues: CASSQVDKVEQFF. The chain links TRBV7-3 to TRBJ2-1; no clear D. The V gene's germline CDR1 is SGHTA and CDR2 FQGTGA. The CDR3 totals 13 residues. V lost 5 bases, J lost 10 bases, and 15 bases lay in between.

This rearrangement joins TRBV7-3 to TRBJ2-2; D ambiguous. The CDR3 length is 13 residues. V lost 4 bases and J 5 bases, leaving 8 bases between the germline ends. Germline CDR1 reads SGHTA; CDR2 reads FQGTGA. The CDR3 sequence is CASSSPATGELFF. Here the CDR3 DNA reads TGTGCCAGCAGCTCCCCAGCAACCGGGGAGCTGTTTTTT. Variable domain in full (rest from reference TRBV7-3 and TRBJ2-2): GAGVSQTPSNKVTEKGKYVELRCDPISGHTALYWYRQSLGQGPEFLIYFQGTGAADDSGLPNDRFFAVRPEGSVSTLKIQRTERGDSAVYLCASSSPATGELFFGEGSRLTVL.

This clonotype was seen a handful of times. The chain carries TRBV4-1 and TRBJ2-3; D is undetermined. Germline CDR1 and CDR2: MGHRA and YSYEKL. This CDR3 is built from 15 residues. V was cut by 7 bases and J by 0 bases, with 14 bases left in between. The CDR3: CASKEAETSTDTQYF. For the CDR3, the DNA is TGCGCCAGCAAAGAGGCGGAAACTAGCACAGATACGCAGTATTTT.

This clonotype was found a few times. The V call is TRBV4-1, the J call TRBJ2-7; D perhaps matches TRBD1 (6 bases). The CDR3 is 13 residues long. CDR1 MGHRA and CDR2 YSYEKL come from the germline V gene. The V and J ends lost 1 base and 9 bases respectively, with 13 bases between them. The CDR3 DNA reads as TGCGCCAGCAGCCAAGCTGGGACAACTGGGCAGTACTTC. Protein product: CASSQAGTTGQYF.

This chain uses TRBV7-6 with TRBJ1-3, with D perhaps matching TRBD1 (6 bases). The CDR3 loop spans 17 amino acids. The germline gives CDR1 SGHVS, CDR2 FNYEAQ. Trimming removed 5 bases at V and 4 bases at J, with 21 bases between. The CDR3 DNA reads as TGTGCCAGCAGCAGACAGCGGGACACCGCACTGGGAAACACCATATATTTT. Protein: CASSRQRDTALGNTIYF.